The source of this T cell receptor (beta chain) is a study of cytomegalovirus exposure and HLA in healthy donors. The CDR3 extends over 15 amino acids. Germline lookup yields CDR1 ENHRY and CDR2 SYGVKD. The V and J ends lost 4 bases and 8 bases, in that order; junction bases with no gene match: 5. Regarding this clone: Its antigen is not known.

Whole-study findings and limits: A later look showed TCR association rates differing by HLA locus, highest for DRB1 and lowest for HLA-C. TCR beta sequences numbering 15,000 to 20,000 were associated with HLA alleles at 0.05 false discovery rate in a later analysis. Roughly uniform sequencing depth across donors was assumed, possibly incorrectly.

PCR used 60 Vbeta primers and 13 Jbeta primers. The table came from immunoSEQ multiplex PCR; TCRdb's copy has only in-frame clones and leaves some out. The table lists some 120,000 clones, 65% to 75% of them singletons. This TCR came from a man aged 35 to 55 in good health and CMV-seropositive. The sequencing input was PBMCs. V is TRBV10-3 and J is TRBJ2-1; 13 nucleotides agree with TRBD2. The CDR3 DNA reads as TGTGCCATCAGTGCAAGGACTAGCGGGAGCCATGAGCAGTTCTTC. Amino acids: CAISARTSGSHEQFF.